One sample yielded the 17 T cell receptor beta chains listed below, sequenced in a study of blood T cell repertoires in COVID-19 (dated by TCRdb to between 2020 and 2021). The library was prepared using the immunoSEQ multiplex PCR assay. TCRdb carries this immuneACCESS record with in-frame sequences only. Its versions omit some clonotypes, under half of them owing to an unresolved V gene in the studies checked, with the rest unexplained. In all, the sample holds hundreds of thousands of clones, and around 83% of those were seen once. The ten largest clones capture around 9.9% of the sample. The sample was peripheral blood. These receptors came from a woman at least 80 years old with acute or convalescent COVID-19.

The genes are TRBV18 and TRBJ2-7; D might be TRBD2 (5 bases). This CDR3 is 14 amino acids long. V dropped 2 bases and J dropped 3 bases, with 11 bases sitting between them. Germline V gene data show CDR1 as KGHSH and CDR2 as LQKENI. The CDR3 is CASSPYGNGYEQYF. DNA of the CDR3: TGTGCCAGCTCACCATACGGGAATGGCTACGAGCAGTACTTC.

This sequence joins TRBV4-2 and TRBJ2-3; 8 bases line up with TRBD1. The CDR3 runs to 16 residues. V lost 1 base and J lost 1; bases outside the gene matches: 4. CDR1 is LGHNA, CDR2 YNFKEQ, per germline. Here the CDR3 DNA reads TGTGCCAGCAGCCAAGCAGGGGGCCTACGCACAGATACGCAGTATTTT. This encodes CASSQAGGLRTDTQYF.

On this clone itself: The same CDR3 also results from other DNA sequences found in this sample. CDR3 protein: CASSSLGNTIYF. In DNA form, the CDR3 reads TGTGCCAGCAGTTCCCTTGGAAACACCATATATTTT. This rearrangement joins TRBV28 to TRBJ1-3; the D is unclear. The V end was cut by 4 bases, the J end by 3 bases, with 4 bases between. CDR3 size: 12 residues. The germline V gene has CDR1 MDHEN and CDR2 SYDVKM.

The rearrangement links TRBV2 to TRBJ2-7, with TRBD1 as a possible D gene (6 bases). This CDR3 is 14 amino acids long. The V and J ends lost 1 base and 2 bases respectively, with 9 bases between them. Germline assignment: CDR1 SNHLY and CDR2 FYNNEI. In DNA form, the CDR3 reads TGTGCCAGCAGTGAAGAGACAGGAGCCTACGAGCAGTACTTC. This sequence encodes CASSEETGAYEQYF. Full variable domain (missing parts from reference TRBV2 and TRBJ2-7): EPEVTQTPSHQVTQMGQEVILRCVPISNHLYFYWYRQILGQKVEFLVSFYNNEISEKSEIFDDQFSVERPDGSNFTLKIRSTKLEDSAMYFCASSEETGAYEQYFGPGTRLTVT.

The chain uses TRBV15 and TRBJ1-3; 7 bases are a match to TRBD1. The CDR3 consists of 17 residues. V was pared by 3 bases and J by 0 bases, with 8 bases of the junction left unmatched. Germline V gene data show CDR1 as LNHNV and CDR2 as YYDKDF (reference sequence). The CDR3 DNA reads TGTGCCACCAGCAGCCGGGACAGCCGCTTCTCTGGAAACACCATATATTTT. Its translation: CATSSRDSRFSGNTIYF.

This clone was seen once. The chain carries TRBV11-2 and TRBJ2-3; 15 nucleotides agree with TRBD2. The CDR3 contains 16 residues. V lost 3 bases, J lost 5 bases, and 3 bases stayed unmatched. In germline, CDR1 is SGHAT, CDR2 FQNNGV. The DNA of the CDR3 is TGTGCCAGCAGCTTCCGGACTAGCGGGGGGGTAGATACGCAGTATTTT. This encodes CASSFRTSGGVDTQYF.

This clone was seen repeatedly, ten times or more. The chain couples TRBV6-5 to TRBJ1-1, with TRBD1 identical over 7 bases. This CDR3 is built from 13 residues. With V trimmed by 6 bases and J by 4 bases, 5 bases remained unmatched. Germline CDR1 reads MNHEY; CDR2 reads SVGAGI. This CDR3 reads CASRPTGATEAFF. The CDR3 DNA follows: TGTGCCAGCAGGCCCACAGGGGCCACTGAAGCTTTCTTT.

Only a few counts were recorded for this clone. For the CDR3, the DNA is TGTGCCAGCAGCCTGGGACAGGGGTATCTCACTGAAGCTTTCTTT. Translation gives CASSLGQGYLTEAFF. The genes are TRBV3-1 (or the pseudogene TRBV3-2) and TRBJ1-1; 10 bases fit TRBD1. Germline CDR1 reads LGHDT; CDR2 reads YNNKEL (reference sequence). This CDR3 spans 15 amino acids. Trimming cost V 4 bases and J 4 bases; bases outside gene matches: 6.

This clone came up once. This chain connects TRBV29-1 to TRBJ1-1; TRBD1 matches at 7 bases. The V gene's germline CDR1 is SQVTM and CDR2 ANQGSEA. CDR3 size: 12 residues. The ends lost 5 bases at V and 7 bases at J; junction bases unmatched: 7. The CDR3 sequence is CSVLQGISEAFF. The CDR3 DNA reads as TGCAGCGTTTTACAGGGGATTAGTGAAGCTTTCTTT.

This clone showed up just once. J is TRBJ2-5 and V is TRBV5-8; the match to TRBD1 covers 9 bases. The CDR3 is 18 amino acids. Germline CDR1 is SGHTS and CDR2 is YDEGEE. V shed 2 bases and J 2 bases; nucleotides not matched to a gene: 13. DNA of the CDR3: TGTGCCAGCAGCTTAAACAGGGGGCCTTACGGGGGGCAAGAGACCCAGTACTTC. It yields the protein CASSLNRGPYGGQETQYF.

The J gene is TRBJ2-7, the V gene TRBV2; a possible D gene is TRBD1 (5 bases). V lost 4 bases to trimming and J lost 8 bases, with 18 bases between them. The germline gives CDR1 SNHLY, CDR2 FYNNEI. The length of the CDR3 is 14 residues. CDR3 loop: CASSALDTLNQQYF. The CDR3 DNA sequence: TGTGCCAGCAGTGCTCTGGACACACTTAACCAGCAGTACTTC.

The V and J genes are TRBV28 and TRBJ1-4; D is ambiguous. Germline V gene lookup returns CDR1 MDHEN and CDR2 SYDVKM. CDR3 length: 18 residues. V lost 4 bases and J 5 bases, leaving 23 bases between the germline ends. DNA for the CDR3: TGTGCCAGCAGTTCCCGCGGGATTACGGGATCTCTCAATGAAAAACTGTTTTTT. This encodes CASSSRGITGSLNEKLFF.

The chain joins TRBV30 to TRBJ1-4; maybe TRBD1 (6 bases). Trimming pared 4 bases from V and 2 bases from J, leaving 14 bases between. Germline V gene sequence: CDR1 GTSNPN, CDR2 SVGIG (reference sequence). This CDR3 spans 15 amino acids. The CDR3 loop reads CAWNWGQRTNEKLFF. The CDR3 DNA sequence: TGTGCCTGGAACTGGGGGCAGCGGACTAATGAAAAACTGTTTTTT. Using reference TRBV30 and TRBJ1-4 for the parts outside the CDR3, the full variable domain is SQTIHQWPATLVQPVGSPLSLECTVEGTSNPNLYWYRQAAGRGLQLLFYSVGIGQISSEVPQNLSASRPQDRQFILSSKKLLLSDSGFYLCAWNWGQRTNEKLFFGSGTQLSVL.

The chain carries TRBV5-1 and TRBJ1-6; 8 bases fit TRBD1. The V gene end was trimmed by 3 bases and the J gene end by 7 bases; junction bases not matched to a gene: 3. Per germline, CDR1 SGHRS and CDR2 YFSETQ. There are 14 residues in the CDR3. DNA of the CDR3: TGCGCCAGCAGCTCACAGGGGGAGAATTCACCCCTCCACTTT. Residues: CASSSQGENSPLHF.

The rearrangement joins TRBV2 to TRBJ1-1; no definite D call. The CDR3 runs 11 residues. V was trimmed by 7 bases and J by 7 bases, leaving 10 bases between them. Germline V gene sequence: CDR1 SNHLY, CDR2 FYNNEI. This CDR3 reads CASTLTHEAFF. DNA for the CDR3: TGTGCCAGCACGCTAACTCATGAAGCTTTCTTT.

This sequence joins TRBV5-4 and TRBJ2-2; no clear D. Germline loops: CDR1 SGHNT, CDR2 YYREEE (reference sequence). The CDR3 extends over 12 amino acids. Trimming cost V 2 bases and J 5 bases, with 4 bases left between them. The CDR3: CASSFYTGELFF. The CDR3 DNA sequence: TGTGCCAGCAGCTTTTATACCGGGGAGCTGTTTTTT.

V gene TRBV11-2 combines with J gene TRBJ2-7, with 9 bases fitting TRBD1. V gave up 1 base and J gave up 9 bases; unmatched junction bases: 10. This CDR3 has 15 residues. Germline V gene lookup returns CDR1 SGHAT and CDR2 FQNNGV. Here the CDR3 reads CASSLGTGTGFWQYF. In DNA, the CDR3 is TGTGCCAGCAGCTTAGGGACCGGGACAGGGTTTTGGCAGTACTTC.